Described below is a single T cell receptor (beta chain) sequence and its context. Antigen: not known. CDR1 and CDR2 (germline): SNHLY, FYNNEI. V was clipped by 7 bases and J by 1 base, with 10 bases between them. The CDR3 sequence is 13 residues long. Regarding treatment: approximately 9-day PBMC culture with coronavirus spike peptide pools or control peptides (ViraFEST assay). Fresh replacement IL-2 medium substituted for half the medium on days 3 and 7. The sample belongs to a study of vaccination and CD4 T cells after COVID-19. Study overall: The post-vaccine samples came a median 72 days after dose two (range 14 to 241). Overall study findings and caveats: Investigators enrolled relatively few convalescent patients and included no early post-infection timepoints.

Cultured CD4+ T cell DNA was sequenced using the Oncomine TCR Beta short-read assay. Investigators obtained genomic DNA by extraction from cultured CD4+ T cells. TCRdb analysed the PCR reads with MiXCR anew, one entry per CDR3 protein. Of 14,000 or so distinct CDR3 sequences in the sample, around half were seen once. The clonotype originates from a human donor who had recovered from COVID-19. This material consisted of CD4+ T cells from blood, cultured in vitro, taken before SARS-CoV-2 vaccination. J is TRBJ1-1 and V is TRBV2; no clear D gene. CDR3 loop: CASNRGGNTEAFF. CDR3 nucleotide sequence: TGTGCCAGCAACCGAGGAGGGAACACTGAAGCTTTCTTT. The entire variable domain, with the rest obtained from reference TRBV2 and TRBJ1-1, is as follows: EPEVTQTPSHQVTQMGQEVILRCVPISNHLYFYWYRQILGQKVEFLVSFYNNEISEKSEIFDDQFSVERPDGSNFTLKIRSTKLEDSAMYFCASNRGGNTEAFFGQGTRLTVV.